This record looks at one T cell receptor (beta chain) sequence and its context. What it binds is not known. The CDR3 totals 15 residues. The TRB cDNA libraries were prepared by 5' RACE with UMI labels. TCRdb re-called the 5' RACE reads and gives one entry per CDR3 protein, without DNA. Its clone listing holds over 55,000 distinct CDR3 sequences. The data stem from a study of CXCR3-negative and CXCR3-positive naive CD8 T cells. Study-wide results and caveats: Much lower diversity was found in memory CD8+ cells, while both naive subsets had comparably high diversity. More hydrophobic TRB CDR3s were found in CXCR3-positive naive cells than in CXCR3-negative naive cells.

The sample was naive CXCR3+ CD8+ T cells from blood. Subset noted: CD45RO-CCR7+CD27+CD95- naive CD8+ T cells expressing CXCR3 (TNR3+). This TCR came from a human donor in good health. Some clones in this sample may be carry-over from other donors' samples. The chain links TRBV12-3 or TRBV12-4 to TRBJ1-5; TCRdb selects TRBD1, and the lack of DNA leaves this call unchecked. The chain's CDR3 is CASSLALGGIQPQHF.